The sample holds many counts of the clone carrying this T cell receptor beta chain. Its antigen is still unknown. This sample stems from a study of neurological immune-mediated disorders. In the study overall: Secondary progressive disease was present in 3, and relapsing-remitting disease in 31, of the roughly 35 multiple sclerosis patients.

Study conclusions and caveats: The repertoires of 18 of 34 multiple sclerosis patients were placed by phylogenetic grouping in a single related-CDR3 cluster, which may be a signature.

The team produced cDNA through 5'RACE using 10-nucleotide random UMIs. TCRdb used MiXCR to reprocess the 5' RACE reads, holding one entry per CDR3 protein. The table shows under 75,000 distinct CDR3 sequences, with roughly 3% occurring only once. The germline gives CDR1 SGHDN, CDR2 FVKESK. V lost 2 bases and J lost 0, with 10 bases in between. The length of the CDR3 is 16 residues. Stored at -80 C, 2 million PBMCs were the source of the unsorted libraries. The J gene is TRBJ2-2, the V gene TRBV14; D perhaps matches TRBD2 (6 bases). Specimen: PBMCs. This clonotype originated in a woman in her fifties or sixties with multiple sclerosis. The CDR3 here is CASSQMRGANTGELFF. Here the CDR3 DNA reads TGTGCCAGCAGCCAAATGCGGGGCGCGAACACCGGGGAGCTGTTTTTT.